This is a list of T cell receptor beta chains from one sample in a study of identical twins. From the 5' RACE reads, TCRdb called clonotypes with MiXCR, one entry per CDR3 protein. The data contain more than 400,000 distinct CDR3 sequences, roughly 15% of them singletons. These data also formed part of another study, on yellow fever vaccine responses in identical twins.

Sequencing was carried out using CD4+ T cells sorted from blood. These receptors originate from a woman aged 18 to 35 in good health. Each CDR3 is given with its conserved first and last residue. A D gene is named only where the DNA matches it firmly. Where a row states a size, it is once, few, many or the class of an expanded clone; other rows omit it.

CDR3 length	D gene	V gene	J gene	clone size	CDR3 DNA	CDR3 protein
13	-	TRBV7-9	TRBJ1-1	few	TGTGCCAGCAGCTCCCTGATGAACACTGAAGCTTTCTTT	CASSSLMNTEAFF
15	-	TRBV6-1	TRBJ2-2	few	TGTGCCAGCCACCAGAGGGTTACGAACACCGGGGAGCTGTTTTTT	CASHQRVTNTGELFF
16	TRBD2	TRBV12-3/TRBV12-4	TRBJ2-5	few	TGTGCCAGCAGTTTAGCGCGGACTAGCCGGGGGGAGACCCAGTACTTC	CASSLARTSRGETQYF
14	-	TRBV29-1	TRBJ2-2	few	TGCAGCGTTGAGGGCATGGGTAACACCGGGGAGCTGTTTTTT	CSVEGMGNTGELFF
16	TRBD2	TRBV7-2	TRBJ2-1	-	TGTGCCAGCAGCCTCGCTAGCGGACGACCATCCAATGAGCAGTTCTTC	CASSLASGRPSNEQFF
16	-	TRBV4-1	TRBJ1-1	few	TGCGCCAGCAGCCAAGGTTGGGCAAGGGGGAACACTGAAGCTTTCTTT	CASSQGWARGNTEAFF
14	-	TRBV3-1	TRBJ1-6	-	TGTGCCAGCAGCCAAGTTGAGAGGAATTCACCCCTCCACTTT	CASSQVERNSPLHF
17	TRBD2	TRBV10-3	TRBJ2-7	-	TGTGCCATCAGTGACTGGCTAGCGGGAGGGCCGGGGGACGAGCAGTACTTC	CAISDWLAGGPGDEQYF
15	TRBD1	TRBV6-1	TRBJ1-5	-	TGTGCCAGCAGTCTAGGGACAGATAGCAATCAGCCCCAGCATTTT	CASSLGTDSNQPQHF
16	TRBD1	TRBV3-1	TRBJ2-3	few	TGTGCCAGCAGCCTCCTCGGGACAGGGTTGGCAGATACGCAGTATTTT	CASSLLGTGLADTQYF
15	TRBD1	TRBV5-1	TRBJ1-2	-	TGCGCCAGCAGCTTGGATCCGGACAGGTCCTATGGCTACACCTTC	CASSLDPDRSYGYTF
16	TRBD1	TRBV5-1	TRBJ2-7	once	TGCGCCAGCAGCCCCCGGGGAGGGACAGGGAGCCACGAGCAGTACTTC	CASSPRGGTGSHEQYF
20	TRBD1	TRBV5-1	TRBJ2-1	few	TGCGCCAGCAGCTTGGAGACAGGGGCGCTGTCCGTTACTAGTAGCAATGAGCAGTTCTTC	CASSLETGALSVTSSNEQFF
18	TRBD2	TRBV5-1	TRBJ2-1	few	TGCGCCAGCAGCTTGATTCCTCCACAGCGGGGGGGCCACAATGAGCAGTTCTTC	CASSLIPPQRGGHNEQFF
13	-	TRBV20-1	TRBJ1-4	-	TGCAGTGCTAGAGATTGGGGAAATGAAAAACTGTTTTTT	CSARDWGNEKLFF
15	-	TRBV24-1	TRBJ2-5	once	TGTGCCACCAGTGTGTCTAGCGGAGGGGGGGAGACCCAGTACTTC	CATSVSSGGGETQYF
14	-	TRBV11-2	TRBJ2-1	-	TGTGCCAGCAGCCCCCACCTTGGTAGCGTGGGACTGGTCTTC	CASSPHLGSVGLVF
15	TRBD2	TRBV27	TRBJ2-1	many	TGTGCCAGCAGTTTATGGGGCGGGAGTGTCGATGAGCAGTTCTTC	CASSLWGGSVDEQFF
16	TRBD2	TRBV5-1	TRBJ2-3	-	TGCGCCAGCAGCGTAGGACTAGCGAGACCCACAGATACGCAGTATTTT	CASSVGLARPTDTQYF
15	TRBD1	TRBV5-1	TRBJ1-6	few	TGCGCCAGCAGCGCCAGACAGGGAGGAGATTCACCCCTCCACTTT	CASSARQGGDSPLHF
13	-	TRBV20-1	TRBJ1-1	few	TGCAGTGCTAGGGGCACCGTGGGCACTGAAGCTTTCTTT	CSARGTVGTEAFF
16	-	TRBV6-5	TRBJ2-2	-	TGTGCCAGCAGTTACGGTGTAGGCTCGAACACCGGGGAGCTGTTTTTT	CASSYGVGSNTGELFF
16	TRBD1	TRBV12-3/TRBV12-4	TRBJ2-1	many	TGTGCCAGCAGTTTAAGCCCCAGGGGGTCGAACAATGAGCAGTTCTTC	CASSLSPRGSNNEQFF
15	-	TRBV7-7	TRBJ2-3	-	TGTGCCAGCAGCCCGGGACTTGGGGCCACAGATACGCAGTATTTT	CASSPGLGATDTQYF
15	TRBD2	TRBV20-1	TRBJ2-1	-	TGCAGTGCTAGCGTTACTAGCGGGGGATACAATGAGCAGTTCTTC	CSASVTSGGYNEQFF
14	TRBD2	TRBV20-1	TRBJ2-1	few	TGCAGTGCTAATCCCTGGGGGGGATCCAATGAGCAGTTCTTC	CSANPWGGSNEQFF
14	-	TRBV7-9	TRBJ2-5	-	TGTGCCAGCAGCTTCCTAGGTTTGGGAGAGACCCAGTACTTC	CASSFLGLGETQYF
14	TRBD2	TRBV29-1	TRBJ2-3	few	TGCAGCGGCCGGACTAGCGGGAGGACAGATACGCAGTATTTT	CSGRTSGRTDTQYF
14	-	TRBV28	TRBJ2-3	few	TGTGCCAGCAGTTTATTTTTCGCCACAGATACGCAGTATTTT	CASSLFFATDTQYF
15	TRBD2	TRBV12-3/TRBV12-4	TRBJ2-1	-	TGTGCCAGCACCACCCGGGAGCGGGGGTACAATGAGCAGTTCTTC	CASTTRERGYNEQFF
14	-	TRBV28	TRBJ1-1	-	TGTGCCAGCAGTCCTCCGGGGGCAGCCCCTGAAGCTTTCTTT	CASSPPGAAPEAFF
14	-	TRBV19	TRBJ2-5	few	TGTGCCAGTAGTCCCCTGGGGGTTCCAGAGACCCAGTACTTC	CASSPLGVPETQYF
15	-	TRBV5-1	TRBJ2-5	few	TGTGCCAGCAGCTTGGCGGGACAACGTCGAGAGACCCAGTACTTC	CASSLAGQRRETQYF
14	TRBD1	TRBV2	TRBJ1-6	-	TGTGCCAGCAGCGAGACAGGGGCGGGTTCACCCCTCCACTTT	CASSETGAGSPLHF
14	TRBD2	TRBV7-9	TRBJ2-5	few	TGTGCCAGCAGCTCCAGACTAGCGGGAGAGACCCAGTACTTC	CASSSRLAGETQYF
15	-	TRBV7-2	TRBJ2-3	many	TGTGCCAGCAGCTTACAGTCTATCGGCACAGATACGCAGTATTTT	CASSLQSIGTDTQYF
17	-	TRBV7-3	TRBJ2-2	few	TGTGCCAGCAGCCCCAGGGGGATAGCGGAGAACACCGGGGAGCTGTTTTTT	CASSPRGIAENTGELFF
13	-	TRBV20-1	TRBJ2-3	-	TGCAGTGCTGGTATATTGGCAACAGATACGCAGTATTTT	CSAGILATDTQYF
15	-	TRBV5-6	TRBJ2-3	few	TGTGCCAGCAGCCTAGGACGAATGAGCACAGATACGCAGTATTTT	CASSLGRMSTDTQYF
17	TRBD2	TRBV10-3	TRBJ2-4	-	TGTGCCATCGGCGAATCTAGCGGGACCTTAGCCAAAAACATTCAGTACTTC	CAIGESSGTLAKNIQYF
16	-	TRBV27	TRBJ2-1	few	TGTGCCAGCAGTTTATCCCTGTCCAGACCCTACAATGAGCAGTTCTTC	CASSLSLSRPYNEQFF
17	-	TRBV3-1	TRBJ2-1	few	TGTGCCAGCAGCCAAGAAAGATCCCCGACAGGCTACAATGAGCAGTTCTTC	CASSQERSPTGYNEQFF
14	-	TRBV7-2	TRBJ1-5	-	TGTGCCAGCAGCCCAAGGGGGGGGGATCAGCCCCAGCATTTT	CASSPRGGDQPQHF
18	-	TRBV12-3/TRBV12-4	TRBJ2-3	-	TGTGCCAGCAGTTCACTCAAGACAGTCTCCTACAGGGAGCATACGCAGTATTTT	CASSSLKTVSYREHTQYF
14	TRBD1	TRBV7-8	TRBJ1-2	-	TGTGCCAGCAGCGATGCCGGGACAGGGGTCGGCTACACCTTC	CASSDAGTGVGYTF
14	-	TRBV5-1	TRBJ2-5	few	TGCGCCAGCAGCTCTGACAGTCCCCAAGAGACCCAGTACTTC	CASSSDSPQETQYF
17	TRBD2	TRBV28	TRBJ2-1	few	TGTGCCAGCACCGTACGGACTAGCGGGAGGGCGTACAATGAGCAGTTCTTC	CASTVRTSGRAYNEQFF
16	TRBD1	TRBV29-1	TRBJ2-3	-	TGCAGCGTCGGAAAATCCGGGACAGGTACGGGCGGTACGCAGTATTTT	CSVGKSGTGTGGTQYF
14	-	TRBV2	TRBJ2-7	-	TGTGCCAGCAGTGAAGCGCGAGAGGCTTACGAGCAGTACTTC	CASSEAREAYEQYF
14	-	TRBV7-3	TRBJ1-5	many	TGTGCCAGCAGCAGGAGGTGGGACAATCAGCCCCAGCATTTT	CASSRRWDNQPQHF
15	TRBD1	TRBV2	TRBJ1-1	few	TGTGCCAGCAGGGGGGGACAGGCCATGAACACTGAAGCTTTCTTT	CASRGGQAMNTEAFF
14	TRBD1	TRBV15	TRBJ1-1	-	TGTGCCACCAATAAGGACAGGATGAACACTGAAGCTTTCTTT	CATNKDRMNTEAFF
17	TRBD2	TRBV28	TRBJ2-2	few	TGTGCCAGCAGTTTGCCACTAGCGGGAGTGCTCACCGGGGAGCTGTTTTTT	CASSLPLAGVLTGELFF
17	TRBD2	TRBV7-2	TRBJ2-1	many	TGTGCCAGCAGCTTAGGGGCTAGCGGGAGGGCAATCAATGAGCAGTTCTTC	CASSLGASGRAINEQFF